Listed here are 11 T cell receptor beta chains from one sample, sequenced in a study of T cell responses to AZD1222 COVID-19 vaccine. Generated by immunoSEQ multiplex PCR, the TCRdb table keeps only in-frame clones and is missing some. Of around 78,000 clones in the sample, 75% to 95% are singletons; the top ten hold under 5%. Here the sequenced sample was peripheral blood, taken on day 0 of MenACWY control vaccination. The receptors shown here come from an adult in good health.

The V and J genes are TRBV19 and TRBJ2-5, with D hard to call. V gave up 5 bases and J gave up 2 bases, with 6 bases separating them. The germline V gene has CDR1 LNHDA and CDR2 SQIVND (reference sequence). CDR3 length: 12 amino acids. CDR3 sequence reads: CASSAYQETQYF. In DNA form, the CDR3 reads TGTGCCAGTAGTGCCTATCAAGAGACCCAGTACTTC.

The V and J genes are TRBV27 and TRBJ2-5; possibly TRBD2 for D (5 bases). CDR3 length equals 12 residues. Trimming left V 8 bases short and J 5 bases short, with 12 bases between. CDR1 MNHEY and CDR2 SMNVEV come from the germline V gene (reference sequence). Written as DNA, the CDR3 is TGTGCCAGCGGACTGCATGGGGAGACCCAGTACTTC. Encoded protein: CASGLHGETQYF.

This chain connects TRBV24-1 to TRBJ2-2; 7 positions match TRBD1. The ends lost 3 bases at V and 3 bases at J; junction bases unmatched: 6. CDR3 length: 16 residues. CDR1 is KGHDR and CDR2 is SFDVKD in the germline V gene. The CDR3 region has the DNA TGTGCCACCAGTGATACTAGACAGGGAGACACCGGGGAGCTGTTTTTT. Its protein product is CATSDTRQGDTGELFF.

Turning to this clone: Other DNA sequences of this sample code for an identical CDR3. The chain carries TRBV7-2 and TRBJ2-3, with no clear D. Germline V gene data show CDR1 as SGHTA and CDR2 as FQGNSA. With 5 bases removed from V and 2 bases from J, the gap between germline ends came to 5 bases. The CDR3 totals 12 residues. CDR3 amino acids: CASSPATDTQYF. The CDR3 DNA sequence: TGTGCCAGCAGCCCAGCCACAGATACGCAGTATTTT.

This chain links TRBV7-2 with TRBJ1-5; a weak D match, TRBD1 (5 bases). The CDR3 sequence is 13 residues long. The germline gives CDR1 SGHTA, CDR2 FQGNSA. Trimming removed 5 bases from V and 6 bases from J, with 11 bases in between. In nucleotides, the CDR3 is TGTGCCAGCAGCCAGGCGGGGACTCAGCCCCAGCATTTT. This codes for CASSQAGTQPQHF.

The count of this clone is one. This chain links TRBV19 with TRBJ1-2, with D maybe TRBD1 (6 bases). The length of the CDR3 is 15 residues. V lost 0 bases, J lost 6 bases, and 14 bases lay in between. The germline gives CDR1 LNHDA, CDR2 SQIVND (reference sequence). The CDR3 sequence: CASSIEAARGHGYTF. The CDR3 coding sequence is TGTGCCAGTAGTATAGAGGCGGCCAGGGGACATGGCTACACCTTC.

V is TRBV6-5 and J is TRBJ2-3; TRBD1 or TRBD2 may be the D gene (5 bases each). The CDR3 runs 15 residues. The V end was cut by 0 bases, the J end by 4 bases, with 11 bases between. Germline V gene data show CDR1 as MNHEY and CDR2 as SVGAGI. CDR3 nucleotides: TGTGCCAGCAGTTACTCGGGGACCCAGTCAGATACGCAGTATTTT. Protein product: CASSYSGTQSDTQYF.

The J gene is TRBJ1-4, the V gene TRBV7-9; D ambiguous. The V gene lost 4 bases and the J gene lost 2 bases, with 8 bases spanning the gap. Germline V lookup: CDR1 SEHNR, CDR2 FQNEAQ (reference sequence). This CDR3 spans 14 amino acids. This CDR3 reads CASSSPTTNEKLFF. The CDR3 region has the DNA TGTGCCAGCAGCTCCCCGACCACTAATGAAAAACTGTTTTTT.

This chain connects TRBV28 to TRBJ2-1; D might be TRBD2 (6 bases). Trimming removed 5 bases from V and 2 bases from J, with 16 bases in between. Germline CDR1 is MDHEN and CDR2 is SYDVKM. This CDR3 has 16 residues. CDR3 amino acids: CASSAYSGFTYNEQFF. The CDR3 DNA follows: TGTGCCAGCAGTGCCTACAGCGGGTTCACCTACAATGAGCAGTTCTTC.

V and J are TRBV9 and TRBJ2-2; TRBD2 matches at 13 bases. V shed 2 bases and J 3 bases; nucleotides not matched to a gene: 13. Looked up from germline, CDR1 is SGDLS and CDR2 is YYNGEE. The length of the CDR3 is 20 residues. This CDR3 is CASSVGPGLAGEMHTGELFF. In DNA, the CDR3 is TGTGCCAGCAGCGTCGGGCCCGGACTAGCGGGAGAAATGCACACCGGGGAGCTGTTTTTT.

The chain couples TRBV2 to TRBJ2-5, with 8 bases that match TRBD2. J was trimmed by 3 bases and V by 7 bases; bases with no gene match: 4. CDR3 length: 13 amino acids. The germline V gene encodes CDR1 SNHLY and CDR2 FYNNEI. As DNA, the CDR3 is TGTGCCAGCAATTGGCGGGAGGAAGAGACCCAGTACTTC. Its protein product is CASNWREEETQYF.